These 22 T cell receptor beta chains came from one sample sequenced in a study of post-analysis software for immune sequencing data. The TCR beta cDNA libraries contained unique molecular identifiers. One entry per CDR3 protein, called by TCRdb with MiXCR from the PCR reads. The sample has fewer than 700,000 distinct CDR3 sequences, roughly 45% seen once; the top ten hold 1.5% to 2%. Study results and limitations: The study found TRBV5-6, TRBV5-1 and TRBV20-1 among 4 or 5 TRBV segments more frequent in patients than controls.

No antigen is known for these receptors. The sequencing sample was made of blood. Receptors were obtained from a girl aged 5 to 17 with multiple sclerosis.

V usage is TRBV6-1 and J usage is TRBJ2-5; the D gene is possibly TRBD2 (7 bases). V was pared by 2 bases and J by 4 bases, with 8 bases between. The CDR3 runs 13 residues. Germline V gene lookup returns CDR1 MNHNS and CDR2 SASEGT. CDR3 DNA sequence: TGTGCCAGCAGTGAACGGGGGGCAGAGACCCAGTACTTC. This encodes CASSERGAETQYF.

J is TRBJ2-1 and V is TRBV11-2; 15 bases line up with TRBD2. CDR1 and CDR2 from the germline V gene are SGHAT and FQNNGV. The CDR3 covers 18 residues. Trimming removed 3 bases from V and 1 base from J; junction bases left unmatched: 4. In nucleotides, the CDR3 is TGTGCCAGCAGCTTCCCGGGACTAGCGGGAGGATCCTACAATGAGCAGTTCTTC. This translates into CASSFPGLAGGSYNEQFF.

The gene calls are TRBV5-8 and TRBJ1-2; D is possibly TRBD1 (5 bases). The CDR3 length is 13 residues. V was trimmed by 5 bases and J by 5 bases, leaving 13 bases between them. CDR1 is SGHTS, CDR2 YDEGEE, per germline. CDR3 protein: CASRLQVGYGYTF. DNA for the CDR3: TGTGCCAGCAGACTACAGGTCGGGTATGGCTACACCTTC.

The J gene is TRBJ1-2, the V gene TRBV20-1; no firm D call. The CDR3 runs 14 residues. Germline lookup yields CDR1 DFQATT and CDR2 SNEGSKA (reference sequence). The V end was cut by 2 bases, the J end by 7 bases, with 17 bases between. Here the CDR3 DNA reads TGCAGTGCTAGATCCCCCACCGGTATCGGTGGCTACACCTTC. It encodes CSARSPTGIGGYTF.

The rearrangement joins TRBV20-1 to TRBJ1-2; D uncertain. Germline V gene data show CDR1 as DFQATT and CDR2 as SNEGSKA (reference sequence). The V gene lost 2 bases and the J gene lost 1 base, with 8 bases spanning the gap. The CDR3 extends over 13 amino acids. CDR3 nucleotides: TGCAGTGCTAGACTAGACCGTAACTATGGCTACACCTTC. It is translated as CSARLDRNYGYTF.

This clonotype has at least ten counts. The chain recombines TRBV7-9 with TRBJ2-5, with D maybe TRBD1 (6 bases). CDR3 length: 15 residues. V gave up 0 bases and J gave up 5 bases, with 13 bases separating them. The germline V gene has CDR1 SEHNR and CDR2 FQNEAQ (reference sequence). The CDR3 is CASSLAPRGGETQYF. In DNA form, the CDR3 reads TGTGCCAGCAGCTTAGCCCCCAGGGGCGGTGAGACCCAGTACTTC. The variable domain in full, with the rest retrieved from reference TRBV7-9 and TRBJ2-5, is DTGVSQNPRHKITKRGQNVTFRCDPISEHNRLYWYRQTLGQGPEFLTYFQNEAQLEKSRLLSDRFSAERPKGSFSTLEIQRTEQGDSAMYLCASSLAPRGGETQYFGPGTRLLVL.

The rearrangement links TRBV18 to TRBJ2-3; D might be TRBD1 or TRBD2, each matching 5 bases. The V gene's germline CDR1 is KGHSH and CDR2 LQKENI. Trimming removed 4 bases at V and 2 bases at J, with 16 bases between. This CDR3 has 16 amino acids. In DNA form, the CDR3 reads TGTGCCAGCTCACACAACGTCAGGGAGAACACAGATACGCAGTATTTT. It is translated as CASSHNVRENTDTQYF.

For the CDR3, the DNA is TGTGCCAGCAGCTTAGAGGCAGGCCGTTCCCTCCACTTT. Its protein is CASSLEAGRSLHF. The rearrangement uses TRBV7-2 and TRBJ1-6; D gene uncertain. Germline V CDR1 and CDR2: SGHTA, FQGNSA. This CDR3 has 13 amino acids. The ends were cut back, 1 base at V and 14 bases at J, with 12 bases in the middle.

V and J are TRBV20-1 and TRBJ1-2, with D hard to call. The CDR3 runs 11 residues. The ends were cut back, 3 bases at V and 6 bases at J, with 8 bases in the middle. Germline CDR1 is DFQATT and CDR2 is SNEGSKA (reference sequence). The CDR3 DNA sequence: TGCAGTGCTAGGGCAGACCATGGCTACACCTTC. It encodes CSARADHGYTF.

This clonotype turned up a few times. The chain is built from TRBV4-1 and TRBJ2-1; TRBD1 aligns across 9 bases. V was pared by 4 bases and J by 8 bases, with 9 bases of the junction left unmatched. CDR1 and CDR2 (germline): MGHRA, YSYEKL. This CDR3 has 15 residues. The CDR3 DNA sequence: TGCGCCAGCAGCCCTCGACAGGGGGGTATGGATGAGCAGTTCTTC. Translating it yields CASSPRQGGMDEQFF.

V is TRBV3-1 and J is TRBJ2-7, with D possibly being TRBD1 or TRBD2 (5 bases each). Trimming cost V 5 bases and J 11 bases, with 13 bases left between them. The germline V gene encodes CDR1 LGHDT and CDR2 YNNKEL (reference sequence). This CDR3 region has 11 residues. This CDR3 is CASSEGSSKYF. The CDR3 DNA is TGTGCCAGCAGCGAGGGGAGTTCCAAGTACTTC.

The CDR3, as DNA: TGTGCCAGCAGCCAAGATGAAGCTTCAGGGTCCGAGCATGGCTACACCTTC. Encoded protein: CASSQDEASGSEHGYTF. The chain is built from TRBV4-2 and TRBJ1-2; TRBD1 is a possible D gene (5 bases). Germline CDR1 is LGHNA and CDR2 is YNFKEQ. The CDR3 covers 17 residues. V lost 0 bases, J lost 6 bases, and 20 bases lay in between.

This clonotype showed up just once. The CDR3 loop reads CASRDPNGETQYF. CDR3 DNA sequence: TGTGCCAGCCGGGACCCGAATGGGGAGACCCAGTACTTC. The chain employs TRBV6-5 and TRBJ2-7; the D call may be TRBD1 or TRBD2 (5 bases each). The J call is doubtful: the DNA matches TRBJ2-5 better. Germline-derived CDR1 and CDR2 are MNHEY and SVGAGI. The CDR3 loop spans 13 amino acids.

The CDR3 protein is CASGGVNTGELFF. For the CDR3, the DNA is TGCGCCAGCGGGGGAGTTAACACCGGGGAGCTGTTTTTT. This chain links TRBV5-1 with TRBJ2-2; D is tentatively TRBD1 or TRBD2 (5 bases each). The CDR3 length is 13 residues. V was clipped by 7 bases and J by 2 bases, with 9 bases between them. The germline gives CDR1 SGHRS, CDR2 YFSETQ.

The chain uses TRBV27 and TRBJ1-2; no reliable D call. V dropped 2 bases and J dropped 5 bases, with 6 bases sitting between them. CDR3 length equals 12 residues. The germline V gene encodes CDR1 MNHEY and CDR2 SMNVEV (reference sequence). CDR3 sequence: CASSLNGYGYTF. DNA of the CDR3: TGTGCCAGCAGTTTAAACGGGTATGGCTACACCTTC.

This clonotype has just a few counts. This chain connects TRBV4-2 to TRBJ1-2; no clear D. Germline V lookup: CDR1 LGHNA, CDR2 YNFKEQ. Trimming removed 4 bases from V and 4 bases from J, with 7 bases in between. CDR3 length equals 12 residues. In nucleotides, the CDR3 is TGTGCCAGCAGCCTTAAAACCTATGGCTACACCTTC. The encoded protein is CASSLKTYGYTF.

The chain uses TRBV4-1 and TRBJ1-1; D uncertain. V shed 1 base and J shed 10 bases, with 16 bases lying between them. In germline, CDR1 is MGHRA, CDR2 YSYEKL. The CDR3 length is 14 residues. The CDR3 bases are TGCGCCAGCAGCCAAGGCCCCCGGTCAAATGGAGCTTTCTTT. It translates to CASSQGPRSNGAFF.

The chain links TRBV5-1 to TRBJ2-7; perhaps TRBD1 as D (6 bases). Looked up from germline, CDR1 is SGHRS and CDR2 is YFSETQ. This CDR3 is built from 13 residues. V was trimmed by 0 bases and J by 6 bases, leaving 10 bases between them. The CDR3 sequence: CASSLGQVGEQYF. The CDR3 DNA sequence: TGCGCCAGCAGCTTGGGACAGGTTGGCGAGCAGTACTTC.

The DNA of the CDR3 is TGCGCCAGCAGCCCGGAGGTAGGAAAGACCTACGAGCAGTACTTC. Translated: CASSPEVGKTYEQYF. This chain links TRBV5-1 with TRBJ2-7, with a possible D match to TRBD2 (5 bases). With 4 bases removed from V and 2 bases from J, the gap between germline ends came to 16 bases. Per germline, CDR1 SGHRS and CDR2 YFSETQ. This CDR3 comprises 15 residues. Full variable domain (outside the CDR3, taken from reference TRBV5-1 and TRBJ2-7): KAGVTQTPRYLIKTRGQQVTLSCSPISGHRSVSWYQQTPGQGLQFLFEYFSETQRNKGNFPGRFSGRQFSNSRSEMNVSTLELGDSALYLCASSPEVGKTYEQYFGPGTRLTVT.

The V and J genes are TRBV4-1 and TRBJ2-5; D call uncertain. Trimming removed 0 bases at V and 4 bases at J, with 15 bases between. Germline V gives CDR1 MGHRA, CDR2 YSYEKL. CDR3 size: 16 residues. CDR3 nucleotides: TGCGCCAGCAGCCAAGAAGGGCACCGGCCAGGAGAGACCCAGTACTTC. Its translation is CASSQEGHRPGETQYF.

The chain has TRBV7-2 and TRBJ2-3, with D possibly matching TRBD2 (5 bases). The ends were cut back, 1 base at V and 10 bases at J, with 24 bases in the middle. The CDR3 has 17 residues. Germline CDR1 and CDR2: SGHTA and FQGNSA. CDR3 sequence reads: CASSLGRMGGTSGSQYF. The CDR3 region has the DNA TGTGCCAGCAGCTTAGGCAGGATGGGCGGTACGTCGGGGTCGCAGTATTTT.

The rearrangement uses TRBV7-9 and TRBJ2-3; D perhaps matches TRBD2 (6 bases). The CDR3 runs 14 residues. Germline loops: CDR1 SEHNR, CDR2 FQNEAQ (reference sequence). The V end was cut by 2 bases, the J end by 9 bases, with 15 bases between. The CDR3 DNA is TGTGCCAGCAGCTTATCGGGGGACCTAGGCACGCAGTATTTT. Translation: CASSLSGDLGTQYF.